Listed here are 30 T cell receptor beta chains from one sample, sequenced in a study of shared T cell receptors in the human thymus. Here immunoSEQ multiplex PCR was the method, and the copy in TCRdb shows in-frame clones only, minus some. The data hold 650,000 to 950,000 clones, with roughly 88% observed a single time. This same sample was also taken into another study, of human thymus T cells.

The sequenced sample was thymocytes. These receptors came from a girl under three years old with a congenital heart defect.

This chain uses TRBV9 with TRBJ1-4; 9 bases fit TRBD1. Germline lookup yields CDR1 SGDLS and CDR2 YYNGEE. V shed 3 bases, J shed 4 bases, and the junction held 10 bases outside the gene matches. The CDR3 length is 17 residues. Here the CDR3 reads CASSGTRTGANNEKLFF. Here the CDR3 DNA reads TGTGCCAGCAGCGGGACCCGGACAGGGGCCAATAATGAAAAACTGTTTTTT.

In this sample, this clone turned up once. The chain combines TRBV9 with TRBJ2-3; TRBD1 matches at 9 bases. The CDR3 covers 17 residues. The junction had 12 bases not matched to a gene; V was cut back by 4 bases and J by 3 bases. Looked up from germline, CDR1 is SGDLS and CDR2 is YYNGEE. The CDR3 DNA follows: TGTGCCAGCAGCCCACCCCCGGGGACAGGGCCTACAGATACGCAGTATTTT. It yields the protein CASSPPPGTGPTDTQYF.

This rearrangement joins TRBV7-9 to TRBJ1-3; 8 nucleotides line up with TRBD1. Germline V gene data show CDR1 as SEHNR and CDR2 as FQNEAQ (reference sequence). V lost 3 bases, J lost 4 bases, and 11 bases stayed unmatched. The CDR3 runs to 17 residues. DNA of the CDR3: TGTGCCAGCAGCTTTCAGGCTCGGACAGGGACGGGAAACACCATATATTTT. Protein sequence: CASSFQARTGTGNTIYF. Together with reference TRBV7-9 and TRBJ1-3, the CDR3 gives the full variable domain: DTGVSQNPRHKITKRGQNVTFRCDPISEHNRLYWYRQTLGQGPEFLTYFQNEAQLEKSRLLSDRFSAERPKGSFSTLEIQRTEQGDSAMYLCASSFQARTGTGNTIYFGEGSWLTVV.

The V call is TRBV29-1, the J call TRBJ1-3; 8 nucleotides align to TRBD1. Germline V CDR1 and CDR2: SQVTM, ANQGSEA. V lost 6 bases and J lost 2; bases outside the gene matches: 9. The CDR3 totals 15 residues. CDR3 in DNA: TGCAGCGTAGTAAGGACAGGGCGTGCTGGAAACACCATATATTTT. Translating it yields CSVVRTGRAGNTIYF.

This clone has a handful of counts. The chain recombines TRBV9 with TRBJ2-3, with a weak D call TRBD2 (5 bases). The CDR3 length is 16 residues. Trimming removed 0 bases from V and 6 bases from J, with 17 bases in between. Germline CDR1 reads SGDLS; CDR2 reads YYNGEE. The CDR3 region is CASSVESRGSRDTQYF. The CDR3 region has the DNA TGTGCCAGCAGCGTAGAGTCTCGGGGATCCAGGGATACGCAGTATTTT.

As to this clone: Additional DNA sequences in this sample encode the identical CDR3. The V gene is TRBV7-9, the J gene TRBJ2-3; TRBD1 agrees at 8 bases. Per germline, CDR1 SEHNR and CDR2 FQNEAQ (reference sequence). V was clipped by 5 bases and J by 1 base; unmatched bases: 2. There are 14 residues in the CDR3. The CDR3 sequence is CASSPTGGTDTQYF. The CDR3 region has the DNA TGTGCCAGCAGCCCGACAGGGGGCACAGATACGCAGTATTTT. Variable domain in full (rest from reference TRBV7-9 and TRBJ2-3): DTGVSQNPRHKITKRGQNVTFRCDPISEHNRLYWYRQTLGQGPEFLTYFQNEAQLEKSRLLSDRFSAERPKGSFSTLEIQRTEQGDSAMYLCASSPTGGTDTQYFGPGTRLTVL.

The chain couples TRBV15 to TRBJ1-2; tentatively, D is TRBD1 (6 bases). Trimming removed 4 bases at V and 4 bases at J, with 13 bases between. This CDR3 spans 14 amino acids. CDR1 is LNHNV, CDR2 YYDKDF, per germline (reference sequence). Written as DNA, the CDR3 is TGTGCCACCAGCAAATCAACAGGGAGCTATGGCTACACCTTC. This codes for CATSKSTGSYGYTF.

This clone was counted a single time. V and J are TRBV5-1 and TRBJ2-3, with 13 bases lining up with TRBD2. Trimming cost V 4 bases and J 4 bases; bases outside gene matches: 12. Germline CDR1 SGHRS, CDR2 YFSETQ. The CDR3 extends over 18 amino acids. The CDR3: CASSTGLAGAFLADTQYF. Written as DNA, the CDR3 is TGCGCCAGCAGCACCGGACTAGCGGGGGCATTTTTGGCAGATACGCAGTATTTT.

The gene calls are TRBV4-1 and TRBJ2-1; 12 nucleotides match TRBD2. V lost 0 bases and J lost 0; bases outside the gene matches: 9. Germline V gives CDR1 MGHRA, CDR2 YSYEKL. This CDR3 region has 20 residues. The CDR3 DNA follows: TGCGCCAGCAGCCAAGAGGGAACTAGCGGGGGGACGAGCTCCTACAATGAGCAGTTCTTC. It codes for CASSQEGTSGGTSSYNEQFF.

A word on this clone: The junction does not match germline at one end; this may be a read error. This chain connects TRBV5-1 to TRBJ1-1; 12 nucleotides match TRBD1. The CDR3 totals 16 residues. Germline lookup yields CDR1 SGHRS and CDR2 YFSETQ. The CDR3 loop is CASRLGQGAPNTEAFF. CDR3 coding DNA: TGCGCCAGCAGGTTGGGACAGGGGGCTCCTAACACTGAAGCTTTCTTT.

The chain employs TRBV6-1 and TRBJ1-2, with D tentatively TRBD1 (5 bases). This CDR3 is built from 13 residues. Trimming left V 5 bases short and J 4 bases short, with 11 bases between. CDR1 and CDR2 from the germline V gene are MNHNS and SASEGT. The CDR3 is CASSLREGYGYTF. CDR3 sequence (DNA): TGTGCCAGCAGTCTCAGGGAAGGCTATGGCTACACCTTC.

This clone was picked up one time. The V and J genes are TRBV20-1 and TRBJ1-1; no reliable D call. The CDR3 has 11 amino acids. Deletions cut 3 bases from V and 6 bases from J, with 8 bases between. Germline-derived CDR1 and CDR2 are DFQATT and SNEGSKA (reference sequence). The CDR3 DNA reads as TGCAGTGCTAGTAATCGGTCTGAAGCTTTCTTT. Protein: CSASNRSEAFF.

The CDR3 protein is CASSDSIPYEQYF. Here the CDR3 DNA reads TGTGCCAGCAGTGACAGTATCCCCTACGAGCAGTACTTC. The chain combines TRBV6-1 with TRBJ2-7; D not resolved. This CDR3 has 13 residues. Between the trimmed V and J ends, which lost 3 bases and 2 bases, there was a span of 8 bases. The germline V gene encodes CDR1 MNHNS and CDR2 SASEGT.

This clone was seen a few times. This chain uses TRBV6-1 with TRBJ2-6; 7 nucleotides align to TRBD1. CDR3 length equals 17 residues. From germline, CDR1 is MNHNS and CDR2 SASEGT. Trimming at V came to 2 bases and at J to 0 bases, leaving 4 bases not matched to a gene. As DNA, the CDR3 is TGTGCCAGCAGTGAACACAGGGGAAACTCTGGGGCCAACGTCCTGACTTTC. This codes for CASSEHRGNSGANVLTF.

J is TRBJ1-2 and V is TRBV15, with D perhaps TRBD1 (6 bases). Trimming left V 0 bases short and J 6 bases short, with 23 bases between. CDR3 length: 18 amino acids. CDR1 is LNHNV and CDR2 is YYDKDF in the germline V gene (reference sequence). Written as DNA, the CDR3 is TGTGCCACCAGCAGAGATACACTAACGGGACAAATTGCGGATGGCTACACCTTC. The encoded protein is CATSRDTLTGQIADGYTF.

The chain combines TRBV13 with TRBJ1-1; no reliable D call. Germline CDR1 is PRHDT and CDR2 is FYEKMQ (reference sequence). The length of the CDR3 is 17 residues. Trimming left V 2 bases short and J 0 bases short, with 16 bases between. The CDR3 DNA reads TGTGCCAGCAGCTTACGGCGCGGAGGAGGGTTGAACACTGAAGCTTTCTTT. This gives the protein CASSLRRGGGLNTEAFF.

The CDR3 protein is CASSSEGTSTDTQYF. DNA for the CDR3: TGCGCCAGCAGTTCAGAGGGAACTAGCACAGATACGCAGTATTTT. V and J are TRBV4-3 and TRBJ2-3; tentatively, D is TRBD2 (5 bases). The CDR3 has 15 residues. V lost 6 bases, J lost 0 bases, and 13 bases lay in between. Per the germline V gene, CDR1 is LGHNA and CDR2 is YSLEER.

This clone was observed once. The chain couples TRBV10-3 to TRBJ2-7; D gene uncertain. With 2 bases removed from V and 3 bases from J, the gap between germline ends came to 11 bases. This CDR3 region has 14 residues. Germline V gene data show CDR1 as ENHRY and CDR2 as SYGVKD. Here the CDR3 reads CAISEDIVVYEQYF. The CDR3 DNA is TGTGCCATCAGTGAGGACATAGTGGTCTACGAGCAGTACTTC.

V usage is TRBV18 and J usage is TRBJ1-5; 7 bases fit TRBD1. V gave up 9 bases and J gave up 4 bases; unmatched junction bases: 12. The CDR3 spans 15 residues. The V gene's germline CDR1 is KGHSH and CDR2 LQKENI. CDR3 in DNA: TGTGCCAGATCCGGGACAGAGGCCCCTAATCAGCCCCAGCATTTT. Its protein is CARSGTEAPNQPQHF.

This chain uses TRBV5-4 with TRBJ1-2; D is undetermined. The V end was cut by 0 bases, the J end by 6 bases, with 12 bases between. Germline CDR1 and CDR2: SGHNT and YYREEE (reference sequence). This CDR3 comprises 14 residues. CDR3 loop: CASSLVWAGNGYTF. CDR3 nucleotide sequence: TGTGCCAGCAGCTTGGTCTGGGCAGGAAATGGCTACACCTTC. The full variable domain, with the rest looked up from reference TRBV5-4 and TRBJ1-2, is ETGVTQSPTHLIKTRGQQVTLRCSSQSGHNTVSWYQQALGQGPQFIFQYYREEENGRGNFPPRFSGLQFPNYSSELNVNALELDDSALYLCASSLVWAGNGYTFGSGTRLTVV.

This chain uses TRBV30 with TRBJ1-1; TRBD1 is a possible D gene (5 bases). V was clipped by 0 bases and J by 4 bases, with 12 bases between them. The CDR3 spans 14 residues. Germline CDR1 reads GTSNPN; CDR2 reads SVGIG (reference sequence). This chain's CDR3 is CAWSVRGEGTEAFF. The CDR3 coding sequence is TGTGCCTGGAGTGTACGGGGGGAGGGCACTGAAGCTTTCTTT.

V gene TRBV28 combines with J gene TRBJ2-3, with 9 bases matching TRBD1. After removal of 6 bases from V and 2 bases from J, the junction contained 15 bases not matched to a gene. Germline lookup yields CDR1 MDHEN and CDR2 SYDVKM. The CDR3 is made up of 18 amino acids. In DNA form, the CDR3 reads TGTGCCAGCAGAGACTTAACAGGGGGCCCCAGCCACACAGATACGCAGTATTTT. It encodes CASRDLTGGPSHTDTQYF.

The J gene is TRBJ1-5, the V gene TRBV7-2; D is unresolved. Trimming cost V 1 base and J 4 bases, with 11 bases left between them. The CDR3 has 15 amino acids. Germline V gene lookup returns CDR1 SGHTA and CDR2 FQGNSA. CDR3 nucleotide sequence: TGTGCCAGCAGCTTAGGAACGGACTCTAATCAGCCCCAGCATTTT. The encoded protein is CASSLGTDSNQPQHF.

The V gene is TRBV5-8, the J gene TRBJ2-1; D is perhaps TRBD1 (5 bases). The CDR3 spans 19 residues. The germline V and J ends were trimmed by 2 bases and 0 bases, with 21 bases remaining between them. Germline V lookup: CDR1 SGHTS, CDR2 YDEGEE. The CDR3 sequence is CASSLIGELDIRSYNEQFF. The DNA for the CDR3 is TGTGCCAGCAGCTTAATCGGTGAACTGGACATCCGCTCCTACAATGAGCAGTTCTTC.

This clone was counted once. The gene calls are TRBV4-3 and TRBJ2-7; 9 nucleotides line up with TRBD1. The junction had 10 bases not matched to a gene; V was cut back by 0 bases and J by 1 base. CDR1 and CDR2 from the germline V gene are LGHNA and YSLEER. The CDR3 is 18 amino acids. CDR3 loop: CASSQDCTDRGSSYEQYF. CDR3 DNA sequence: TGCGCCAGCAGCCAAGATTGTACCGACAGGGGGTCGTCCTACGAGCAGTACTTC.

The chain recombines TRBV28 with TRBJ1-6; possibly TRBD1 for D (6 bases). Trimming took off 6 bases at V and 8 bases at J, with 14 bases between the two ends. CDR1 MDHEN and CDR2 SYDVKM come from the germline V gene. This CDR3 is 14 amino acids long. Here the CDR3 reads CASSLDRGDSPLHF. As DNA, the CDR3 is TGTGCCAGCAGCCTGGACAGAGGGGATTCACCCCTCCACTTT.

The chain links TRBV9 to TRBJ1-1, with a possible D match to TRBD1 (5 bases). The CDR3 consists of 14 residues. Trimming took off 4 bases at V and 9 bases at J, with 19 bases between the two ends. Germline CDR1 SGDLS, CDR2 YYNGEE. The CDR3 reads CASSLSRRGGKAFF. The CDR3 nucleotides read TGTGCCAGCAGCCTAAGTAGAAGGGGAGGTAAAGCTTTCTTT. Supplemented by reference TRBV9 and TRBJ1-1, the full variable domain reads DSGVTQTPKHLITATGQRVTLRCSPRSGDLSVYWYQQSLDQGLQFLIQYYNGEERAKGNILERFSAQQFPDLHSELNLSSLELGDSALYFCASSLSRRGGKAFFGQGTRLTVV.

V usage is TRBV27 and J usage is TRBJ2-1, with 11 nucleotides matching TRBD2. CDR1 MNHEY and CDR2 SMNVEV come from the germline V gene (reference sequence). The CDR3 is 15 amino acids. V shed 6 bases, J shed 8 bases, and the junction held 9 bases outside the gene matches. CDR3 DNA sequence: TGTGCCAGCAGACCTACTAGCGGGGGAGTCTATGAGCAGTTCTTC. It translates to CASRPTSGGVYEQFF.

The CDR3 DNA sequence: TGCGCCAGCAGCTCCGCGGGCTCCTACGAGCAGTACTTC. Protein product: CASSSAGSYEQYF. The V gene is TRBV5-1, the J gene TRBJ2-7; a possible D gene is TRBD2 (5 bases). The CDR3 is 13 residues long. Looked up from germline, CDR1 is SGHRS and CDR2 is YFSETQ. Trimming took off 3 bases at V and 0 bases at J, with 7 bases between the two ends.

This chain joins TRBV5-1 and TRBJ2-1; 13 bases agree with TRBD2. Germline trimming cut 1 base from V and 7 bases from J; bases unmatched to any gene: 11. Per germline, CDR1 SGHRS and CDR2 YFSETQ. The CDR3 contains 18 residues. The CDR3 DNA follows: TGCGCCAGCAGCTTGACTCCTAACCGGACTAGCGGGGGTAATGAGCAGTTCTTC. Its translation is CASSLTPNRTSGGNEQFF.